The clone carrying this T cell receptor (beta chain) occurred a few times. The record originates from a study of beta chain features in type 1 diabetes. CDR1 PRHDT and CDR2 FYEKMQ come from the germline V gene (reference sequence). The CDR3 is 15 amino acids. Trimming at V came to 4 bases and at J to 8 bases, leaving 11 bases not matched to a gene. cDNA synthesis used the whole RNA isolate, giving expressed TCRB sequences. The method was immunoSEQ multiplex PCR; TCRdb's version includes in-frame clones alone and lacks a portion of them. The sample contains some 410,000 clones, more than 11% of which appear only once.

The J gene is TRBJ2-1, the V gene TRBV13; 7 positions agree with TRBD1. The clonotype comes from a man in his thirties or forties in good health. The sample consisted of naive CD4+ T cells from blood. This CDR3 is CASSYAQGLGYEQFF. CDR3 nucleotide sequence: TGTGCCAGCAGCTACGCACAGGGGTTAGGGTATGAGCAGTTCTTC.